Listed below are T cell receptor beta chains from one sample, sequenced in a study of shared clonotypes between healthy human individuals. Clones were read by immunoSEQ multiplex PCR, and TCRdb kept only the in-frame ones, dropping some. The sample carries about 680,000 clones, roughly nine tenths recorded once. Sequencing was done on a sample of naive CD8+ T cells sorted from blood. These receptors came from a man aged 25-45 years in good health. The CDR3 runs from the conserved cysteine through the conserved F or W. A D gene is named only where the DNA matches it firmly. Clone size is stated in some rows and not others, as once, few, many or a class when expanded.

size,V,D,J,CDR3,DNA
once,TRBV9,NA,TRBJ1-2,CASSVASGTPIYGYTF,TGTGCCAGCAGCGTCGCGTCCGGGACACCAATCTATGGCTACACCTTC
NA,TRBV18,TRBD2,TRBJ2-1,CASSGGGYYNEQFF,TGTGCCAGCTCAGGGGGGGGATACTACAATGAGCAGTTCTTC
once,TRBV7-9,TRBD2,TRBJ2-7,CASSLTGTSGREQYF,TGTGCCAGCAGCCTGACCGGGACTAGCGGGAGGGAGCAGTACTTC
NA,TRBV7-6,NA,TRBJ2-1,CASSPLEGVDEQFF,TGTGCCAGCAGCCCACTCGAGGGGGTTGATGAGCAGTTCTTC
NA,TRBV27,NA,TRBJ2-7,CASSLGITYEQYF,TGTGCCAGCAGTTTAGGGATAACCTACGAGCAGTACTTC
NA,TRBV27,NA,TRBJ2-5,CASSTPGAQYF,TGTGCCAGCAGTACCCCAGGAGCCCAGTACTTC
NA,TRBV29-1,NA,TRBJ2-3,CSVDLGRSADTQYF,TGCAGCGTTGACCTGGGTAGGAGTGCAGATACGCAGTATTTT
NA,TRBV27,TRBD2,TRBJ2-1,CASSPGGGAYNEQFF,TGTGCCAGCAGCCCCGGGGGGGGAGCGTACAATGAGCAGTTCTTC
NA,TRBV6-1,NA,TRBJ1-1,CASRVYTEAFF,TGTGCCAGCAGAGTATACACTGAAGCTTTCTTT
NA,TRBV7-8,NA,TRBJ2-1,CASSLGSQGHNYNEQFF,TGTGCCAGCAGCTTAGGTAGCCAGGGCCACAACTACAATGAGCAGTTCTTC
NA,TRBV18,NA,TRBJ2-1,CASSPSDAMDEQFF,TGTGCCAGCTCCCCCTCAGACGCCATGGATGAGCAGTTCTTC
NA,TRBV27,TRBD1,TRBJ2-1,CASSPLLTGQVYNEQFF,TGTGCCAGCAGTCCACTCCTCACGGGACAGGTTTACAATGAGCAGTTCTTC
NA,TRBV11-3,NA,TRBJ2-3,CASSPRSATDTQYF,TGTGCCAGCAGCCCTCGGTCGGCAACAGATACGCAGTATTTT
NA,TRBV4-1,NA,TRBJ2-3,CASSPWLVTDTQYF,TGCGCCAGCAGCCCATGGTTAGTCACAGATACGCAGTATTTT
NA,TRBV19,NA,TRBJ2-1,CASSWTRFYNEQFF,TGTGCCAGTAGTTGGACACGGTTTTACAATGAGCAGTTCTTC
NA,TRBV15,TRBD1,TRBJ2-7,CATSRGQGHEQYF,TGTGCCACCAGCAGGGGACAGGGCCACGAGCAGTACTTC
NA,TRBV4-3,NA,TRBJ1-5,CASSQSYSNQPQHF,TGCGCCAGCAGTCAGAGTTATAGCAATCAGCCCCAGCATTTT
NA,TRBV13,NA,TRBJ2-1,CASSLRIADWGVNNEQFF,TGTGCCAGCAGCTTAAGGATCGCGGACTGGGGTGTAAACAATGAGCAGTTCTTC
few,TRBV12-5,NA,TRBJ1-1,CASVGDVNTEAFF,TGTGCTAGTGTAGGCGATGTGAACACTGAAGCTTTCTTT
once,TRBV13,NA,TRBJ2-1,CASSLVPAEQFF,TGTGCCAGCAGCTTAGTTCCGGCGGAGCAGTTCTTC
NA,TRBV29-1,TRBD1,TRBJ1-1,CSVEGRGQELNTEAFF,TGCAGCGTTGAAGGTCGGGGACAGGAGCTGAACACTGAAGCTTTCTTT
NA,TRBV27,NA,TRBJ1-2,CASRVAAGGTLNYGYTF,TGTGCCAGCAGAGTAGCAGCGGGGGGGACTCTCAACTATGGCTACACCTTC
NA,TRBV29-1,TRBD2,TRBJ2-1,CSVPLAGGHNEQFF,TGCAGCGTTCCACTAGCGGGAGGGCACAATGAGCAGTTCTTC
once,TRBV30,TRBD2,TRBJ2-3,CAWSLAGFTDTQYF,TGTGCCTGGAGTCTAGCGGGATTCACAGATACGCAGTATTTT
NA,TRBV27,NA,TRBJ2-7,CASSAASAYSYEQYF,TGTGCCAGCAGTGCGGCTAGCGCGTACTCCTACGAGCAGTACTTC
NA,TRBV7-9,NA,TRBJ2-1,CASSLHHNEQFF,TGTGCCAGCAGCCTACACCACAATGAGCAGTTCTTC
NA,TRBV7-9,NA,TRBJ2-7,CASSPIYEQYF,TGTGCCAGCAGCCCGATTTACGAGCAGTACTTC
NA,TRBV11-2,TRBD1,TRBJ2-7,CASSGDSSYEQYF,TGTGCCAGCAGCGGGGACAGCTCCTACGAGCAGTACTTC
few,TRBV6-5,TRBD2,TRBJ2-1,CASSYEVLAGHNEQFF,TGTGCCAGCAGTTATGAGGTGCTAGCGGGACACAATGAGCAGTTCTTC
NA,TRBV7-8,TRBD2,TRBJ2-7,CASSDRAQLAGSPYEQYF,TGTGCCAGCAGCGATAGGGCCCAACTAGCGGGATCCCCCTACGAGCAGTACTTC
NA,TRBV11-2,NA,TRBJ1-5,CASSAWAYSNQPQHF,TGTGCCAGCAGCGCGTGGGCCTATAGCAATCAGCCCCAGCATTTT
NA,TRBV7-9,NA,TRBJ1-2,CASSPRLVPDYGYTF,TGTGCCAGCAGCCCCCGATTAGTTCCCGACTATGGCTACACCTTC
NA,TRBV18,TRBD1,TRBJ2-7,CASSPGTGDYEQYF,TGTGCCAGCTCGCCAGGGACAGGGGACTACGAGCAGTACTTC
NA,TRBV14,NA,TRBJ2-5,CASSQGVRAEETQYF,TGTGCCAGCAGCCAGGGGGTCCGGGCAGAAGAGACCCAGTACTTC
NA,TRBV29-1,TRBD2,TRBJ2-7,CSVVGLAENYEQYF,TGCAGCGTTGTGGGACTAGCGGAAAACTACGAGCAGTACTTC
NA,TRBV6-1,TRBD1,TRBJ2-5,CASSEEAGGHETQYF,TGTGCCAGCAGTGAAGAAGCAGGGGGCCATGAGACCCAGTACTTC
NA,TRBV2,TRBD1,TRBJ2-7,CANKQGTGEAYEQYF,TGTGCCAACAAACAGGGGACAGGGGAGGCCTACGAGCAGTACTTC
NA,TRBV10-2,NA,TRBJ1-2,CASSEGGWIDGYTF,TGCGCCAGCAGTGAGGGTGGGTGGATAGATGGCTACACCTTC
NA,TRBV20-1,NA,TRBJ1-2,CSAAEGYGYTF,TGCAGTGCTGCAGAGGGCTATGGCTACACCTTC
NA,TRBV5-1,NA,TRBJ2-7,CASRGLEQYF,TGCGCCAGCAGGGGGCTCGAGCAGTACTTC
NA,TRBV9,NA,TRBJ1-1,CASSFGGNTEAFF,TGTGCCAGCAGCTTCGGGGGGAACACTGAAGCTTTCTTT
NA,TRBV27,NA,TRBJ2-7,CASRSSYEQYF,TGTGCCAGCAGATCTAGCTACGAGCAGTACTTC
NA,TRBV9,NA,TRBJ2-7,CASSATGLRDYEQYF,TGTGCCAGCAGCGCAACGGGTCTTCGGGACTACGAGCAGTACTTC
NA,TRBV15,NA,TRBJ2-7,CATSRDRASYEQYF,TGTGCCACCAGCAGAGATCGGGCCTCCTACGAGCAGTACTTC
NA,TRBV4-3,TRBD2,TRBJ2-1,CASSHLAGVGYNEQFF,TGCGCCAGCAGCCATTTAGCGGGAGTGGGATACAATGAGCAGTTCTTC
NA,TRBV19,NA,TRBJ2-7,CASSLEVSYEQYF,TGTGCCAGCAGCTTGGAGGTTTCCTACGAGCAGTACTTC
NA,TRBV28,NA,TRBJ1-2,CASRLYRAGGYTF,TGTGCCAGCAGGCTCTACAGGGCTGGTGGCTACACCTTC
NA,TRBV10-2,TRBD1,TRBJ2-7,CASSESIGQGSYEQYF,TGCGCCAGCAGTGAGTCAATCGGACAGGGCAGTTACGAGCAGTACTTC
NA,TRBV6-1,NA,TRBJ2-1,CASTPASEEYNEQFF,TGTGCCAGCACCCCCGCTAGCGAGGAATACAATGAGCAGTTCTTC
NA,TRBV29-1,NA,TRBJ2-3,CSVEGRRPATDTQYF,TGCAGCGTTGAAGGCCGGAGGCCAGCCACAGATACGCAGTATTTT
NA,TRBV9,NA,TRBJ2-7,CASSPGASYYEQYF,TGTGCCAGCAGCCCCGGAGCCAGCTACTACGAGCAGTACTTC
NA,TRBV27,TRBD1,TRBJ2-1,CASSPGQRNNEQFF,TGTGCCAGCAGTCCGGGACAGAGAAACAATGAGCAGTTCTTC
NA,TRBV29-1,NA,TRBJ2-7,CSVHGGGYEQYF,TGCAGCGTTCATGGGGGTGGCTACGAGCAGTACTTC